These T cell receptor beta chains were read from a single sample in a study of blood T cell repertoires in COVID-19. Libraries were prepared by immunoSEQ multiplex PCR; TCRdb keeps only in-frame clonotypes and omits some of them. The sample records about 70,000 clones, around 88% being singletons. The sample was peripheral blood. The receptors shown here come from a woman over 75 with acute or convalescent COVID-19. Each CDR3 is given with its conserved first and last residue. The D gene is left open where the match is weak. Not every row has a clone size; where given, it reads once, few, many or a size class.

TRBV27	-	TRBJ2-1	-	TGTGCCAGCAGTTTGGGCCTCCTATACAATGAGCAGTTCTTC	CASSLGLLYNEQFF
TRBV7-9	TRBD1	TRBJ1-5	few	TGTGCCAGCAGCCCGACAGGGCATCAGCCCCAGCATTTT	CASSPTGHQPQHF
TRBV15	-	TRBJ2-2	-	TGTGCCACCAGCAGAGGACTTAACACCGGGGAGCTGTTTTTT	CATSRGLNTGELFF
TRBV18	TRBD2	TRBJ2-5	-	TGTGCCAGCTCACCCCGGACTAGCGGGGGGGAAGAGACCCAGTACTTC	CASSPRTSGGEETQYF
TRBV5-1	-	TRBJ1-2	-	TGCGCCAGCGTCCCAGGGCCAGGGGCGGAAGGCTACACCTTC	CASVPGPGAEGYTF
TRBV19	-	TRBJ1-1	-	TGTGCCAGTAGAGGGGCAGGGTTCCCGAGCACTGAAGCTTTCTTT	CASRGAGFPSTEAFF
TRBV19	TRBD1	TRBJ1-1	-	TGTGCCAGTAAAAGGGGGCACACTGAAGCTTTCTTT	CASKRGHTEAFF
TRBV5-6	-	TRBJ2-2	-	TGTGCCAGCAGCTTGTATCTCTTCACCGGGGAGCTGTTTTTT	CASSLYLFTGELFF
TRBV6-6	-	TRBJ2-7	once	TGTGCCACGACAAACGGTGGATCCCCCGAGCAGTACTTC	CATTNGGSPEQYF
TRBV18	TRBD1	TRBJ2-7	-	TGTGCCAGCTCACCAGGCGGGACAGGGGCCTACGAGCAGTACTTC	CASSPGGTGAYEQYF
TRBV28	TRBD2	TRBJ2-1	-	TGTGCCAGCAGTTCAAGCGGGAGGGCCTTGTATGAGCAGTTCTTC	CASSSSGRALYEQFF
TRBV7-2	-	TRBJ2-1	-	TGTGCCAGCACCTTAGCGGGACAGGAGCAGTTCTTC	CASTLAGQEQFF
TRBV15	TRBD1	TRBJ1-2	-	TGTGCCACCAGCAGAGGTGGACAGGGAATAAAGGGCTACACCTTC	CATSRGGQGIKGYTF
TRBV19	-	TRBJ2-3	-	TGTGCCAGTAGTATAACCCGGGGGGATACGCAGTATTTT	CASSITRGDTQYF
TRBV6-1	-	TRBJ1-4	once	TGTGCCAGCAGTGAAGCAGTACTAGGGAGGGGAAAACTGTTTTTT	CASSEAVLGRGKLFF
TRBV9	TRBD2	TRBJ2-1	-	TGTGCCAGCAGCCCCATAGCGGGAGGGCCCTACAATGAGCAGTTCTTC	CASSPIAGGPYNEQFF
TRBV5-5	TRBD2	TRBJ2-5	-	TGTGCCAGCAGCCGATCTTGGAACGGGAGGGGAGGGCAAGAGACCCAGTACTTC	CASSRSWNGRGGQETQYF
TRBV5-5	TRBD1	TRBJ1-6	-	TGTGCCAGCAGCTTAGGGTGGGCAGGGGGGACTGGATTGAATTCACCCCTCCACTTT	CASSLGWAGGTGLNSPLHF
TRBV19	-	TRBJ1-1	few	TGTGCCAGTAGTACGGGCAGGGGCAGCACTGAAGCTTTCTTT	CASSTGRGSTEAFF
TRBV3-1/TRBV3-2	-	TRBJ2-1	-	TGTGCCAGCAGCAGACCGGGACTTGAGCAGTTCTTC	CASSRPGLEQFF
TRBV5-4	-	TRBJ1-2	-	TGTGCCAGCAGACTTGACAGAGCTTCTAACTATGGCTACACCTTC	CASRLDRASNYGYTF
TRBV9	TRBD1	TRBJ1-1	once	TGTGCCAGCAGTACGGGGAACAGGGGTGGAAACACTGAAGCTTTCTTT	CASSTGNRGGNTEAFF
TRBV5-1	-	TRBJ1-1	-	TGCGCCAGCAGCTTTTCGGGGGACACTGAAGCTTTCTTT	CASSFSGDTEAFF
TRBV19	-	TRBJ1-1	-	TGTGCCAGTAGTATAGGCCGGAGGGGAATAGCGGATGCTTTCTTT	CASSIGRRGIADAFF
TRBV3-1/TRBV3-2	-	TRBJ1-6	-	TGTGCCAGCAGCCTGCGGGGTCGCTCCTATAATTCACCCCTCCACTTT	CASSLRGRSYNSPLHF
TRBV3-1/TRBV3-2	TRBD1	TRBJ1-1	-	TGTGCCAGCAGCCAACAGGGGGCTGCTGAAGCTTTCTTT	CASSQQGAAEAFF
TRBV19	TRBD1	TRBJ1-2	-	TGTGCCAGTAGTACGGGCGACAGGGGGACTATAAATGGCTACACCTTC	CASSTGDRGTINGYTF
TRBV5-1	-	TRBJ1-1	-	TGCGCCAGCAGCTTGGAAACAGGCCAAGCTTTCTTT	CASSLETGQAFF
TRBV5-8	TRBD2	TRBJ2-3	-	TGTGCCAGTACGGGGACTAGCGGGTTCGGGAATACGCAGTATTTT	CASTGTSGFGNTQYF
TRBV28	-	TRBJ2-7	-	TGTGCCAGCAGGAGCTACGAGCAGTACTTC	CASRSYEQYF
TRBV3-1/TRBV3-2	TRBD2	TRBJ2-2	-	TGTGCCAGCAGCCAAGAGTCGATCCTAGCGGGAGGGTCGACCGGGGAGCTGTTTTTT	CASSQESILAGGSTGELFF
TRBV5-6	-	TRBJ1-3	-	TGTGCCAGCAGCTTGATCCACTCTGGAAACACCATATATTTT	CASSLIHSGNTIYF
TRBV6-5	-	TRBJ1-1	-	TGTGCCAGCAGCCTAGCCCTGGGCATGAACACTGAAGCTTTCTTT	CASSLALGMNTEAFF
TRBV6-5	TRBD1	TRBJ1-2	-	TGTGCCAGCAGTCAACAGGGGAATGGCTACACCTTC	CASSQQGNGYTF
TRBV5-1	TRBD2	TRBJ2-1	-	TGCGCCAGCAGCTCTCTCATAAGCGGGGGGCGAGATGAGCAGTTCTTC	CASSSLISGGRDEQFF
TRBV7-9	TRBD2	TRBJ2-3	-	TGTGCCAGCAGCTTGGGGCGGGGGGGCTGGACAGATACGCAGTATTTT	CASSLGRGGWTDTQYF
TRBV28	TRBD1	TRBJ1-4	-	TGTGCCAGCAGTTTTGAGGGGGGACAGGGTGGGCAATTT	CASSFEGGQGGQF
TRBV2	-	TRBJ1-5	-	TGTGCCAGCAGGCGGGAGGACAATCAGCCCCAGCATTTT	CASRREDNQPQHF
TRBV10-3	-	TRBJ1-5	-	TGTGCCATCAGTGCCCAGATGAGCAATCAGCCCCAGCATTTT	CAISAQMSNQPQHF
TRBV9	-	TRBJ2-3	-	TGTGCCAGCAGTCGGGACTCCACAGATACGCAGTATTTT	CASSRDSTDTQYF
TRBV6-2/TRBV6-3	TRBD2	TRBJ2-7	-	TGTGCCAGCAGTCCAGGAACTAGCGGGAGGAGGGCCTACGAGCAGTACTTC	CASSPGTSGRRAYEQYF
TRBV9	-	TRBJ2-1	-	TGTGCCAGCAGCTCCCGGTTTAGCTCCTACAATGAGCAGTTCTTC	CASSSRFSSYNEQFF
TRBV6-5	-	TRBJ2-6	-	TGTGCCGGGGGGTCAGGGGCCAACGTCCTGACTTTC	CAGGSGANVLTF
TRBV6-5	-	TRBJ2-7	-	TGTGCCAGCAGGACTCTAAAGGTAATCGAGCAGTACTTC	CASRTLKVIEQYF
TRBV30	-	TRBJ1-5	once	TGTGCCTGGAGTCGGGCAGGGGTGAGGGTAGACCAGCCCCAGCATTTT	CAWSRAGVRVDQPQHF
TRBV19	-	TRBJ1-5	-	TGTGCCAGTAGTGCCCTCCGGACAGCCCGGGCCCAGCATTTT	CASSALRTARAQHF
TRBV10-2	TRBD2	TRBJ2-5	-	TGCGCCAGCAGTGTTATAGCTAGCGGCAAAGAGACCCAGTACTTC	CASSVIASGKETQYF
TRBV24-1	TRBD1	TRBJ1-5	-	TGTGCCACCAGCGACAGGGTTGGACAGCCCCAGCATTTT	CATSDRVGQPQHF